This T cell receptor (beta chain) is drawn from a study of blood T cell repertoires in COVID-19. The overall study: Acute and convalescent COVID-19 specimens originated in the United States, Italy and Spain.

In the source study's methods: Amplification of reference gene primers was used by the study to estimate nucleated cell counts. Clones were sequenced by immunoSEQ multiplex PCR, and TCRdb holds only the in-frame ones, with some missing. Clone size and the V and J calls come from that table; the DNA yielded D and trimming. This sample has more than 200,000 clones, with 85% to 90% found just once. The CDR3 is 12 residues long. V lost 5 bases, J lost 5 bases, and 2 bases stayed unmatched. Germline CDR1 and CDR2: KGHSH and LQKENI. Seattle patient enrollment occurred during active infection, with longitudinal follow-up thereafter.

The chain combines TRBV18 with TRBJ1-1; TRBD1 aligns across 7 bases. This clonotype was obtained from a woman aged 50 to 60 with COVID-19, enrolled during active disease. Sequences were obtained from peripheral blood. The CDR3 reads CASSFRGTEAFF. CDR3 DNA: TGTGCCAGCTCATTCAGGGGGACTGAAGCTTTCTTT.